The 18 T cell receptor beta chains listed next were all sequenced from one sample in a study of untreated major depressive disorder. The protocol was immunoSEQ multiplex PCR, while the TCRdb copy is restricted to in-frame clones and leaves out a portion. The table lists about 21,000 clones, around nine tenths of them singletons. Sequenced input: CD4+ T cells from PBMCs. The origin of the receptors is a woman in her forties in good health.

The chain joins TRBV7-3 to TRBJ2-3; the match to TRBD2 covers 12 bases. The CDR3 consists of 16 residues. With 2 bases clipped from V and 3 bases from J, the junction kept 3 bases outside the gene matches. Per germline, CDR1 SGHTA and CDR2 FQGTGA. This CDR3 is CASSLLAGGPTDTQYF. The CDR3 DNA follows: TGTGCCAGCAGCTTACTAGCGGGGGGGCCGACAGATACGCAGTATTTT.

In nucleotides, the CDR3 is TGTGCCAGCAGTTTAACGGGGGGCGGCTACACCTTC. This translates into CASSLTGGGYTF. The V gene is TRBV28, the J gene TRBJ1-2, with D perhaps TRBD1 (6 bases). V was cut by 2 bases and J by 8 bases, with 9 bases left in between. CDR3 size: 12 residues. Germline V gene data show CDR1 as MDHEN and CDR2 as SYDVKM.

CDR3 region: CASRNKDQETQYF. The DNA for the CDR3 is TGTGCCAGCAGGAACAAGGACCAAGAGACCCAGTACTTC. This chain joins TRBV4-2 and TRBJ2-5; D remains ambiguous. Trimming took off 6 bases at V and 0 bases at J, with 8 bases between the two ends. Looked up from germline, CDR1 is LGHNA and CDR2 is YNFKEQ. The CDR3 spans 13 residues.

The chain carries TRBV15 and TRBJ2-2, with D possibly TRBD2 on 6 matching bases. Trimming stripped 5 bases from V and 4 bases from J, with 17 bases between. Germline V gene lookup returns CDR1 LNHNV and CDR2 YYDKDF (reference sequence). This CDR3 is 16 amino acids long. The CDR3 DNA reads TGTGCCACCAGCGGAGCCTTAGTGGGGGGCACCGGGGAGCTGTTTTTT. It is translated as CATSGALVGGTGELFF. The whole variable domain, remainder taken from reference TRBV15 and TRBJ2-2, is DAMVIQNPRYQVTQFGKPVTLSCSQTLNHNVMYWYQQKSSQAPKLLFHYYDKDFNNEADTPDNFQSRRPNTSFCFLDIRSPGLGDTAMYLCATSGALVGGTGELFFGEGSRLTVL.

The rearrangement uses TRBV29-1 and TRBJ1-4; D is undetermined. Trimming cost V 5 bases and J 7 bases, with 20 bases left between them. Per germline, CDR1 SQVTM and CDR2 ANQGSEA. The CDR3 is 15 residues long. The CDR3 DNA reads TGCAGCGTTTTTGCCCAAGTGCAGAGTAGTGAAAAACTGTTTTTT. Protein: CSVFAQVQSSEKLFF.

The chain is built from TRBV6-1 and TRBJ1-1, with 8 positions matching TRBD1. The CDR3 is 14 residues long. CDR1 is MNHNS, CDR2 SASEGT, per germline. Trimming took 8 bases from V and 1 from J; bases not matched to a gene: 6. CDR3 protein: CASGQGAANTEAFF. Here the CDR3 DNA reads TGTGCCAGCGGACAGGGCGCCGCGAACACTGAAGCTTTCTTT.

V and J are TRBV6-1 and TRBJ2-1; D possibly corresponds to TRBD2 (6 bases). With 7 bases removed from V and 2 bases from J, the gap between germline ends came to 15 bases. Germline V lookup: CDR1 MNHNS, CDR2 SASEGT. The CDR3 loop spans 15 amino acids. The CDR3 region is CASISNGRAYNEQFF. For the CDR3, the DNA is TGTGCCAGCATCAGTAACGGGAGAGCCTACAATGAGCAGTTCTTC.

This chain joins TRBV19 and TRBJ2-1; D is unresolved. CDR1 and CDR2 from the germline V gene are LNHDA and SQIVND (reference sequence). The V and J ends lost 5 bases and 2 bases respectively, with 7 bases between them. This CDR3 region has 13 residues. The CDR3 DNA sequence: TGTGCCAGTAGTTGGCAGACCTACAATGAGCAGTTCTTC. It translates to CASSWQTYNEQFF.

This clone occurred once. The rearrangement uses TRBV5-1 and TRBJ2-7; no reliable D call. CDR3 size: 12 residues. Trimming took off 4 bases at V and 0 bases at J, with 5 bases between the two ends. Per the germline V gene, CDR1 is SGHRS and CDR2 is YFSETQ. CDR3: CASSRPSYEQYF. CDR3 coding DNA: TGCGCCAGCAGCCGTCCCTCCTACGAGCAGTACTTC. The full variable domain, its missing parts supplied by reference TRBV5-1 and TRBJ2-7, is KAGVTQTPRYLIKTRGQQVTLSCSPISGHRSVSWYQQTPGQGLQFLFEYFSETQRNKGNFPGRFSGRQFSNSRSEMNVSTLELGDSALYLCASSRPSYEQYFGPGTRLTVT.

The rearrangement links TRBV19 to TRBJ2-7; TRBD1 aligns across 8 bases. The V gene end was trimmed by 9 bases and the J gene end by 2 bases; junction bases not matched to a gene: 15. Germline V gene data show CDR1 as LNHDA and CDR2 as SQIVND (reference sequence). The CDR3 has 16 amino acids. The CDR3 sequence: CASTPRAGDRPYEQYF. The CDR3 nucleotides read TGTGCCAGCACCCCTCGCGCAGGGGACAGGCCCTACGAGCAGTACTTC.

The genes are TRBV27 and TRBJ1-6, with D hard to call. The CDR3 covers 13 residues. Germline lookup yields CDR1 MNHEY and CDR2 SMNVEV (reference sequence). Trimming removed 1 base at V and 7 bases at J, with 5 bases between. The CDR3 loop reads CASSLLSNSPLHF. In nucleotides, the CDR3 is TGTGCCAGCAGTTTATTATCGAATTCACCCCTCCACTTT.

The chain couples TRBV2 to TRBJ1-5; 8 bases fit TRBD1. The J segment lost 2 bases and the V segment lost 3 bases, leaving 3 bases of the junction unmatched. The CDR3 contains 15 residues. Germline V lookup: CDR1 SNHLY, CDR2 FYNNEI. In nucleotides, the CDR3 is TGTGCCAGCAGTGACTTGACAGGGGGCAATCAGCCCCAGCATTTT. It encodes CASSDLTGGNQPQHF. Supplemented by reference TRBV2 and TRBJ1-5, the full variable domain reads EPEVTQTPSHQVTQMGQEVILRCVPISNHLYFYWYRQILGQKVEFLVSFYNNEISEKSEIFDDQFSVERPDGSNFTLKIRSTKLEDSAMYFCASSDLTGGNQPQHFGDGTRLSIL.

This clone has a handful of counts. For the CDR3, the DNA is TGTGCCAGCAGTGAATCCCGACTAGCGGGGGGGCCAAATGAGCAGTTCTTC. The encoded protein is CASSESRLAGGPNEQFF. The rearrangement joins TRBV25-1 to TRBJ2-1; 14 bases align to TRBD2. The CDR3 extends over 17 amino acids. V dropped 1 base and J dropped 7; count of bases not matched to a gene: 6. Germline V gene data show CDR1 as MGHDK and CDR2 as SYGVNS.

This chain links TRBV7-9 with TRBJ2-7; D is perhaps TRBD1 (6 bases). Per germline, CDR1 SEHNR and CDR2 FQNEAQ (reference sequence). CDR3 length: 14 residues. Trimming cost V 5 bases and J 0 bases, with 11 bases left between them. The CDR3 sequence is CASSPRQASYEQYF. Here the CDR3 DNA reads TGTGCCAGCAGCCCCAGACAGGCCTCCTACGAGCAGTACTTC.

The chain combines TRBV6-1 with TRBJ1-5, with D tentatively TRBD1 (5 bases). This CDR3 region has 13 residues. CDR1 MNHNS and CDR2 SASEGT come from the germline V gene. Trimming stripped 6 bases from V and 4 bases from J, with 10 bases between. CDR3 loop: CASRLDSNQPQHF. CDR3 sequence (DNA): TGTGCCAGCAGGCTCGACAGTAATCAGCCCCAGCATTTT.

The chain has TRBV5-4 and TRBJ2-3; 7 nucleotides align to TRBD2. Per the germline V gene, CDR1 is SGHNT and CDR2 is YYREEE (reference sequence). The CDR3 extends over 16 amino acids. V lost 3 bases, J lost 1 base, and 8 bases stayed unmatched. CDR3 DNA: TGTGCCAGCAGCTGGTCGAGGGCGGGAGGCACAGATACGCAGTATTTT. This encodes CASSWSRAGGTDTQYF.

The chain employs TRBV7-2 and TRBJ2-7; D remains unclear. The CDR3 covers 14 residues. Between the trimmed V and J ends, which lost 1 base and 0 bases, there was a span of 7 bases. The germline V gene encodes CDR1 SGHTA and CDR2 FQGNSA. CDR3 sequence reads: CASSLGASSYEQYF. Written as DNA, the CDR3 is TGTGCCAGCAGCTTAGGCGCGAGCTCCTACGAGCAGTACTTC.

This chain uses TRBV7-2 with TRBJ2-7; TRBD2 agrees at 8 bases. CDR1 and CDR2 from the germline V gene are SGHTA and FQGNSA. CDR3 size: 14 residues. Germline trimming cut 5 bases from V and 0 bases from J; bases unmatched to any gene: 3. Written as DNA, the CDR3 is TGTGCCAGCAGCCCGGGACTAGTCTCCTACGAGCAGTACTTC. Protein product: CASSPGLVSYEQYF.